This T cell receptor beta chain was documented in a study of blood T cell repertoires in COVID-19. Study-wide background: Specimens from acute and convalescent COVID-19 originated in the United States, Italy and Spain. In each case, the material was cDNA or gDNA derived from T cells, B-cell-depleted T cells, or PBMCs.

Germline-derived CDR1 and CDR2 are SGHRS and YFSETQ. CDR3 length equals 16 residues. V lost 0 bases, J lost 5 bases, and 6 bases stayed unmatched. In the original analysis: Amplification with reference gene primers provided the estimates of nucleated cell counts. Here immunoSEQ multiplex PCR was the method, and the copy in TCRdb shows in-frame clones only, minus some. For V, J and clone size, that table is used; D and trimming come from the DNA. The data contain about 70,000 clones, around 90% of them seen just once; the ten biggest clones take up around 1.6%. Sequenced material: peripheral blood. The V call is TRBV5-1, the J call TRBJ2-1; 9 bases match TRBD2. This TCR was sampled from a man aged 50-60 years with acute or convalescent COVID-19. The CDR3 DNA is TGCGCCAGCAGCTTGGTAATGCTAGCGGGGAACAATGAGCAGTTCTTC. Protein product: CASSLVMLAGNNEQFF.